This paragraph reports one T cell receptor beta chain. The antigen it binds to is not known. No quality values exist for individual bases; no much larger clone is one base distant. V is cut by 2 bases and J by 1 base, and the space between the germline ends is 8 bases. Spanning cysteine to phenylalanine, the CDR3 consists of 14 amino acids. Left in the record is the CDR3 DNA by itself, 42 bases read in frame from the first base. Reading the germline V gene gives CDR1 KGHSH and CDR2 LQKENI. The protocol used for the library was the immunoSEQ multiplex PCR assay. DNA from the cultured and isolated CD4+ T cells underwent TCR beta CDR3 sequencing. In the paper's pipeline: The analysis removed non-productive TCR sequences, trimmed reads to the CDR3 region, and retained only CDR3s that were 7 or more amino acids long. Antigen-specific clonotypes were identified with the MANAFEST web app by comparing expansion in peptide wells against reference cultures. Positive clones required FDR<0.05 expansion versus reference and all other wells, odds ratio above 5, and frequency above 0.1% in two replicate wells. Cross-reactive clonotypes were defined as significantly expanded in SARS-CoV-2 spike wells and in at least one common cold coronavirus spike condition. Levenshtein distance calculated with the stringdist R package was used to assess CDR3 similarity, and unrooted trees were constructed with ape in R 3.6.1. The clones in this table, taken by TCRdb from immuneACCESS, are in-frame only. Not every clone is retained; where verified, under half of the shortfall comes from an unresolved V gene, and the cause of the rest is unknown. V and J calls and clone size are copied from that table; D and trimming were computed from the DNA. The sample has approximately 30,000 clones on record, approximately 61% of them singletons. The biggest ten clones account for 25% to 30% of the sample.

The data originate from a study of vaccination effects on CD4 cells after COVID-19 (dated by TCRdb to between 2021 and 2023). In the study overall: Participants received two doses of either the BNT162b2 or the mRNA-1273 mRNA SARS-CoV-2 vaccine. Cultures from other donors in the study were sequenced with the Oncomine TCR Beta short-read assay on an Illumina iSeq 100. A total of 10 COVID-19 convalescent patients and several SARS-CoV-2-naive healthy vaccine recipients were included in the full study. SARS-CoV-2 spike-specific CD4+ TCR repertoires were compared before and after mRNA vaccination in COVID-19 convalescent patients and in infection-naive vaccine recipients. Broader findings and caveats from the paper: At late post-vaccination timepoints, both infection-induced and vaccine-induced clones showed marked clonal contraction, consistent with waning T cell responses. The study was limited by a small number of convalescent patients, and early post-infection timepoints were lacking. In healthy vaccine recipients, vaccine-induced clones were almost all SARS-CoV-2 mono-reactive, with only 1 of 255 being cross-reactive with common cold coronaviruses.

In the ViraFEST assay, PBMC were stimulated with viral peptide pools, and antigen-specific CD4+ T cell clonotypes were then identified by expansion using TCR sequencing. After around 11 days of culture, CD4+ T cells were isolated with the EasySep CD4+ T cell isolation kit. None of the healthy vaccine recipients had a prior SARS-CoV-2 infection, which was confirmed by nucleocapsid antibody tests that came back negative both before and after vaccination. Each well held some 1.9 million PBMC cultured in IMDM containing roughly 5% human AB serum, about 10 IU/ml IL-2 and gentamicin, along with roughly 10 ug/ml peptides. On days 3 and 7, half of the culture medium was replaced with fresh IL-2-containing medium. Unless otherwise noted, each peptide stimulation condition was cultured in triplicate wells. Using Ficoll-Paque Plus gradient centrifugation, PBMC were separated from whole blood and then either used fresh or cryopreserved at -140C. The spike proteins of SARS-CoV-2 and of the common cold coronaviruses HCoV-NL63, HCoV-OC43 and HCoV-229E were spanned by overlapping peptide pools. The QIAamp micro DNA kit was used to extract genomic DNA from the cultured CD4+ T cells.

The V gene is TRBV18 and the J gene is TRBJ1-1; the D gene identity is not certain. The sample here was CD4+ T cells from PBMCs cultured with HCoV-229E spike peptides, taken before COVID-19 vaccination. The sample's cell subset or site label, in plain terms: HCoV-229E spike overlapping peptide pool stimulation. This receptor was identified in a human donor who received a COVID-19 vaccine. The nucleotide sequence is TGTGCCAGCTCACCAATTCGACAGAACACTGAAGCTTTCTTT. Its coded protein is CASSPIRQNTEAFF. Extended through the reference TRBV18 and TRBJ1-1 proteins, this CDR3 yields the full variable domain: NAGVMQNPRHLVRRRGQEARLRCSPMKGHSHVYWYRQLPEEGLKFMVYLQKENIIDESGMPKERFSAEFPKEGPSILRIQQVVRGDSAAYFCASSPIRQNTEAFFGQGTRLTVV.